These T cell receptor beta chains were read from a single sample in a study of blood T cell repertoires in COVID-19. Repertoires were generated with immunoSEQ multiplex PCR, while TCRdb's copy carries only in-frame clones and drops some. In the table there are some 180,000 clones, 82% of which are singletons. Sequencing was done on a sample of PBMCs or T cells enriched from blood (not recorded which). Source of these receptors: a woman aged 60-70 years with acute COVID-19. Both conserved end residues are part of each CDR3. D genes are given only for firm matches. Not every row has a clone size; where given, it reads once, few, many or a size class.

j_call: TRBJ1-6; d_call: -; clone_size: -; v_call: TRBV5-1; cdr3_nt: TGCGCCAGCAGCTTGGCCCCAGGTAACTCACCCCTCCACTTT; cdr3_aa: CASSLAPGNSPLHF
j_call: TRBJ1-1; d_call: -; clone_size: once; v_call: TRBV5-1; cdr3_nt: TGCGCCAGCAGTTCGGACAAGAACACTGAAGCTTTCTTT; cdr3_aa: CASSSDKNTEAFF
j_call: TRBJ1-2; d_call: TRBD1; clone_size: -; v_call: TRBV5-1; cdr3_nt: TGCGCCAGCAGCTACGACAGGGAAGTCGACACCTTC; cdr3_aa: CASSYDREVDTF
j_call: TRBJ2-2; d_call: TRBD2; clone_size: -; v_call: TRBV27; cdr3_nt: TGTGCCAGCAGTTCTAGCGGGAGTCTCACCGGGGAGCTGTTTTTT; cdr3_aa: CASSSSGSLTGELFF
j_call: TRBJ1-2; d_call: TRBD1; clone_size: few; v_call: TRBV7-8; cdr3_nt: TGTGCCAGCAGCTGGGAGGCGACGGAGGGGGCTGGCTACACCTTC; cdr3_aa: CASSWEATEGAGYTF
j_call: TRBJ1-1; d_call: -; clone_size: -; v_call: TRBV2; cdr3_nt: TGTGCCAGCAGTGAAGCGGACAGAACAAACACTGAAGCTTTCTTT; cdr3_aa: CASSEADRTNTEAFF
j_call: TRBJ1-2; d_call: -; clone_size: -; v_call: TRBV27; cdr3_nt: TGTGCCAGCAGCACGACAGCTAACTATGGCTACACCTTC; cdr3_aa: CASSTTANYGYTF
j_call: TRBJ2-7; d_call: TRBD2; clone_size: -; v_call: TRBV3-1/TRBV3-2; cdr3_nt: TGTGCCAGCACCGGGACTAGCGGTCCCTACGAGCAGTACTTC; cdr3_aa: CASTGTSGPYEQYF
j_call: TRBJ2-1; d_call: -; clone_size: -; v_call: TRBV7-2; cdr3_nt: TGTGCCAGCAGGCCAAGCGGTACATTATACAATGAGCAGTTCTTC; cdr3_aa: CASRPSGTLYNEQFF
j_call: TRBJ2-3; d_call: -; clone_size: -; v_call: TRBV7-2; cdr3_nt: TGTGCCAGCAGCCTATACACAGATACGCAGTATTTT; cdr3_aa: CASSLYTDTQYF
j_call: TRBJ2-1; d_call: TRBD2; clone_size: -; v_call: TRBV19; cdr3_nt: TGTGCCAGTACTAGCGGGACCTACAATGAGCAGTTCTTC; cdr3_aa: CASTSGTYNEQFF
j_call: TRBJ2-3; d_call: TRBD1; clone_size: -; v_call: TRBV24-1; cdr3_nt: TGTGCCACCAGTGTGACAGGGGTCACAGATACGCAGTATTTT; cdr3_aa: CATSVTGVTDTQYF
j_call: TRBJ2-3; d_call: TRBD2; clone_size: -; v_call: TRBV2; cdr3_nt: TGTGCCAGCACCCTCCGAGAGTCCGTGCGTCTAGCGGGAGATACGCAGTATTTT; cdr3_aa: CASTLRESVRLAGDTQYF
j_call: TRBJ1-2; d_call: -; clone_size: -; v_call: TRBV6-1; cdr3_nt: TGTGCCAGCAGTGAAAAGCAGGGAACTAACTATGGCTACACCTTC; cdr3_aa: CASSEKQGTNYGYTF
j_call: TRBJ2-7; d_call: TRBD2; clone_size: -; v_call: TRBV18; cdr3_nt: TGTGCCAGCTCTATGGCCGGGACTAGCAGCGACGAGCAGTACTTC; cdr3_aa: CASSMAGTSSDEQYF
j_call: TRBJ1-6; d_call: -; clone_size: -; v_call: TRBV30; cdr3_nt: TGTGCCTGGAGACAGGTCAATTCACCCCTCCACTTT; cdr3_aa: CAWRQVNSPLHF
j_call: TRBJ2-5; d_call: -; clone_size: -; v_call: TRBV6-2/TRBV6-3; cdr3_nt: TGTGCCAGCAGTCGCAGGGGAGAGACCCAGTACTTC; cdr3_aa: CASSRRGETQYF
j_call: TRBJ2-1; d_call: TRBD2; clone_size: -; v_call: TRBV9; cdr3_nt: TGTGCCAGCAGCGCGCCCCCGCCGACTAGCGTATTTGAGCAGTTCTTC; cdr3_aa: CASSAPPPTSVFEQFF
j_call: TRBJ2-2; d_call: -; clone_size: -; v_call: TRBV18; cdr3_nt: TGTGCCAGCTCACCACCGGGTCAGGGTGGCACCGGGGAGCTGTTTTTT; cdr3_aa: CASSPPGQGGTGELFF
j_call: TRBJ1-2; d_call: TRBD1; clone_size: -; v_call: TRBV9; cdr3_nt: TGTGCCAGCAGCGTTGGACAGGGCTATGGCTACACCTTC; cdr3_aa: CASSVGQGYGYTF
j_call: TRBJ2-2; d_call: TRBD2; clone_size: -; v_call: TRBV5-4; cdr3_nt: TGTGCCAGCAGCTTGGGACTAGCGGGGAACACCGGGGAGCTGTTTTTT; cdr3_aa: CASSLGLAGNTGELFF
j_call: TRBJ1-3; d_call: TRBD1; clone_size: -; v_call: TRBV28; cdr3_nt: TGTGCCAGCAGTCATTCCGGGACAGGGCACTCTGGAAACACCATATATTTT; cdr3_aa: CASSHSGTGHSGNTIYF
j_call: TRBJ2-7; d_call: TRBD2; clone_size: -; v_call: TRBV18; cdr3_nt: TGTGCCAGCTCACCGGGAGGGGACGAGCAGTACTTC; cdr3_aa: CASSPGGDEQYF
j_call: TRBJ1-1; d_call: TRBD1; clone_size: few; v_call: TRBV19; cdr3_nt: TGTGCCAGTAGTAGACAGGGGTTGGTTACTGAAGCTTTCTTT; cdr3_aa: CASSRQGLVTEAFF
j_call: TRBJ1-6; d_call: -; clone_size: -; v_call: TRBV6-5; cdr3_nt: TGTGCCAGCAGCCCCCCGAGAGGGAATAATTCACCCCTCCACTTT; cdr3_aa: CASSPPRGNNSPLHF
j_call: TRBJ1-5; d_call: -; clone_size: -; v_call: TRBV9; cdr3_nt: TGTGCCAGCAGCGTATATGCGGAGCCCCAGCATTTT; cdr3_aa: CASSVYAEPQHF
j_call: TRBJ1-1; d_call: -; clone_size: -; v_call: TRBV7-2; cdr3_nt: TGTGCCAGCAGCTTAGGATTAGGGAGAGCTTTCTTT; cdr3_aa: CASSLGLGRAFF
j_call: TRBJ2-4; d_call: TRBD2; clone_size: -; v_call: TRBV7-2; cdr3_nt: TGTGCCAGCAGCTTCGGCGGGAGTGGGGGGGCCAAAAACATTCAGTACTTC; cdr3_aa: CASSFGGSGGAKNIQYF
j_call: TRBJ1-2; d_call: -; clone_size: -; v_call: TRBV23-1; cdr3_nt: TGCGCCAGCACTTCAAGAATAGTTGGCTACACCTTC; cdr3_aa: CASTSRIVGYTF
j_call: TRBJ2-1; d_call: TRBD2; clone_size: -; v_call: TRBV24-1; cdr3_nt: TGTGCCACCAGTCGGAGCGGGAGGGCCCGCGAAAGGAATGAGCAGTTCTTC; cdr3_aa: CATSRSGRARERNEQFF
j_call: TRBJ2-1; d_call: TRBD2; clone_size: -; v_call: TRBV11-2; cdr3_nt: TGTGCCAGCAGTGCCCTAGCGGGAGGGCCTTCCTACAATGAGCAGTTCTTC; cdr3_aa: CASSALAGGPSYNEQFF
j_call: TRBJ2-7; d_call: -; clone_size: -; v_call: TRBV11-2; cdr3_nt: TGTGCCAGCAGCTCCCTTAATGCGGGGTGGGTTGGAGAGCAGTACTTC; cdr3_aa: CASSSLNAGWVGEQYF
j_call: TRBJ1-2; d_call: TRBD1; clone_size: few; v_call: TRBV28; cdr3_nt: TGTGCCAGCAATCCCGGGACAGGAGATGGCTACACCTTC; cdr3_aa: CASNPGTGDGYTF
j_call: TRBJ2-7; d_call: TRBD1; clone_size: few; v_call: TRBV30; cdr3_nt: TGTGCCTGGAGTCCCTACTCGGCCAGGGGGAACTACGAGCAGTACTTC; cdr3_aa: CAWSPYSARGNYEQYF
j_call: TRBJ2-4; d_call: -; clone_size: -; v_call: TRBV5-1; cdr3_nt: TGCGCCAGCAGCTTTAGGGCAGGGCTGCCCGGAGCCAAAAACATTCAGTACTTC; cdr3_aa: CASSFRAGLPGAKNIQYF
j_call: TRBJ1-1; d_call: -; clone_size: -; v_call: TRBV4-3; cdr3_nt: TGCGCCAGCAGTCGAGCCGGGACATTTGAAGCTTTCTTT; cdr3_aa: CASSRAGTFEAFF
j_call: TRBJ2-6; d_call: -; clone_size: -; v_call: TRBV6-2/TRBV6-3; cdr3_nt: TGTGCCAGCAGTTACGGTCGGGGATCAGGGGCCAACGTCCTGACTTTC; cdr3_aa: CASSYGRGSGANVLTF
j_call: TRBJ1-2; d_call: -; clone_size: -; v_call: TRBV3-1/TRBV3-2; cdr3_nt: TGTGCCAGCAGCCAAATCGGCCCAGGCGGCTACACCTTC; cdr3_aa: CASSQIGPGGYTF
j_call: TRBJ2-3; d_call: -; clone_size: -; v_call: TRBV25-1; cdr3_nt: TGTGCCAGCAGTGAATACGGTAGTCCTAGCACAGATACGCAGTATTTT; cdr3_aa: CASSEYGSPSTDTQYF
j_call: TRBJ2-1; d_call: TRBD2; clone_size: -; v_call: TRBV6-5; cdr3_nt: TGTGCCAGCAGTTCCCTAGGGCGGGGGGTGGTGGATGAGCAGTTCTTC; cdr3_aa: CASSSLGRGVVDEQFF
j_call: TRBJ1-1; d_call: -; clone_size: few; v_call: TRBV3-1/TRBV3-2; cdr3_nt: TGTGCCAGCAGGGGAGGAGTGAACACTGAAGCTTTCTTT; cdr3_aa: CASRGGVNTEAFF
j_call: TRBJ1-3; d_call: -; clone_size: -; v_call: TRBV19; cdr3_nt: TGTGCCAGTAGTCCCAGGGCTTGGAGCACCATATATTTT; cdr3_aa: CASSPRAWSTIYF
j_call: TRBJ2-7; d_call: -; clone_size: -; v_call: TRBV4-2; cdr3_nt: TGTGCCAGCAGCCAAGACGGGTTTGGGGACACCTCCTACGAGCAGTACTTC; cdr3_aa: CASSQDGFGDTSYEQYF
j_call: TRBJ2-3; d_call: -; clone_size: -; v_call: TRBV4-1; cdr3_nt: TGCGCCAGCAGCAGCCCCGGGACATCAAGCACAGATACGCAGTATTTT; cdr3_aa: CASSSPGTSSTDTQYF
j_call: TRBJ1-6; d_call: TRBD1; clone_size: -; v_call: TRBV3-1/TRBV3-2; cdr3_nt: TGTGCCAGCAGCCACCGAGGACAGGGGAGGAATTCACCCCTCCACTTT; cdr3_aa: CASSHRGQGRNSPLHF
j_call: TRBJ1-1; d_call: -; clone_size: -; v_call: TRBV12-3/TRBV12-4; cdr3_nt: TGTGCCAGCAGTGGCCCAGGGAACACTGAAGCTTTCTTT; cdr3_aa: CASSGPGNTEAFF
j_call: TRBJ1-4; d_call: -; clone_size: -; v_call: TRBV19; cdr3_nt: TGTGCCAGTAGTATAGGGGGCCGGGCTAATGAAAAACTGTTTTTT; cdr3_aa: CASSIGGRANEKLFF
j_call: TRBJ1-5; d_call: TRBD1; clone_size: -; v_call: TRBV5-1; cdr3_nt: TGCGCCAGCAGCTTGGATGGGACAGGGAAGGGTGGACAGCCCCAGCATTTT; cdr3_aa: CASSLDGTGKGGQPQHF
j_call: TRBJ2-5; d_call: -; clone_size: -; v_call: TRBV12-3/TRBV12-4; cdr3_nt: TGTGCCAGCAGCTTGACAAGGTCGGAGACCCAGTACTTC; cdr3_aa: CASSLTRSETQYF
j_call: TRBJ2-3; d_call: -; clone_size: -; v_call: TRBV5-5; cdr3_nt: TGTGCCAGCGGGGACACCTTCACAGATACGCAGTATTTT; cdr3_aa: CASGDTFTDTQYF
j_call: TRBJ1-2; d_call: TRBD1; clone_size: -; v_call: TRBV4-3; cdr3_nt: TGCGCCAGCAGCCAAGGAGGGGGCAAAGGGAGCTATGGCTACACCTTC; cdr3_aa: CASSQGGGKGSYGYTF
j_call: TRBJ2-5; d_call: TRBD2; clone_size: -; v_call: TRBV5-1; cdr3_nt: TGCGCCAGCAGCCTCCGACTAGCGGGGGACGCGACCCAGTACTTC; cdr3_aa: CASSLRLAGDATQYF
j_call: TRBJ2-2; d_call: TRBD1; clone_size: -; v_call: TRBV11-3; cdr3_nt: TGTGCCAGCAGCTTCGGGACAGGGGACACCGGGGAGCTGTTTTTT; cdr3_aa: CASSFGTGDTGELFF
j_call: TRBJ2-3; d_call: -; clone_size: -; v_call: TRBV7-9; cdr3_nt: TGTGCCAGCAGCAGACCGATGGCGGGATCGGCAGATACGCAGTATTTT; cdr3_aa: CASSRPMAGSADTQYF
j_call: TRBJ2-7; d_call: -; clone_size: -; v_call: TRBV7-9; cdr3_nt: TGTGCCAGCGGTAGCTACGAGCAGTACTTC; cdr3_aa: CASGSYEQYF